A single sample gave rise to the 29 T cell receptor beta chains below, sequenced in a study of tumor-infiltrating lymphocytes in primary liver carcinoma. Synthesis of TCR beta cDNA was carried out from 500 ng total RNA with a constant-region primer. Libraries covering TCR beta were generated through three nested multiplex PCR rounds (using a slightly modified ARM-PCR). Both of the initial two PCR rounds ran for 10 cycles and employed TRBV1-TRBV30 forward primers alongside a C-beta reverse primer. Via MiXCR, TCRdb re-called the multiplex PCR reads, giving one row per CDR3 protein. Of fewer than 400,000 distinct CDR3 sequences listed, 50% to 60% are singletons. Unsorted whole blood yielded the blood RNA, and germline DNA was also extracted. The source material was peripheral blood. Receptors originate from a woman in her 30s with primary liver carcinoma and hepatitis B virus infection.

This clonotype was recorded a few times. The genes are TRBV14 and TRBJ2-7; 7 nucleotides agree with TRBD1. CDR1 and CDR2 (germline): SGHDN, FVKESK. The CDR3 loop spans 15 amino acids. The V segment lost 1 base and the J segment 3 bases; nucleotides outside the gene matches: 6. This chain's CDR3 is CASSQAGTAFYEQYF. CDR3 in DNA: TGTGCCAGCAGCCAAGCCGGGACAGCTTTCTACGAGCAGTACTTC.

The chain employs TRBV5-1 and TRBJ2-1, with 12 bases fitting TRBD1. The CDR3 runs 14 residues. Germline CDR1 is SGHRS and CDR2 is YFSETQ. V was pared by 4 bases and J by 9 bases, with 5 bases of the junction left unmatched. CDR3 DNA sequence: TGCGCCAGCAGCCGGGGACAGGGGGCATTTGAGCAGTTCTTC. It specifies CASSRGQGAFEQFF.

The table lists this clonotype with a few counts. This rearrangement joins TRBV5-1 to TRBJ2-4, with D possibly matching TRBD1 (7 bases). In germline, CDR1 is SGHRS, CDR2 YFSETQ. With 3 bases removed from V and 9 bases from J, the gap between germline ends came to 19 bases. This CDR3 is 15 amino acids long. CDR3 bases: TGCGCCAGCAGCTCGGGGGACAGTTCCGGGGGCATTCAGTACTTC. Its translation: CASSSGDSSGGIQYF.

This clonotype was observed once. At one end the junction does not follow the germline gene, possibly because of a read error. This chain uses TRBV11-3 with TRBJ2-3; D remains ambiguous. From germline, CDR1 is SGHNT and CDR2 YENEEA. The CDR3 loop spans 15 amino acids. The CDR3 DNA follows: TGTGCCAACAGCTTAAAGTATGGTAACACAGACACGCAGTATTTT. Translating gives CANSLKYGNTDTQYF.

This clonotype was seen once. The rearrangement links TRBV29-1 to TRBJ2-7; the D is unclear. The CDR3 loop spans 11 amino acids. With 6 bases removed from V and 10 bases from J, the gap between germline ends came to 16 bases. Per the germline V gene, CDR1 is SQVTM and CDR2 is ANQGSEA. The CDR3 sequence is CSVPGPWEQYF. In DNA form, the CDR3 reads TGCAGCGTCCCTGGTCCCTGGGAACAGTACTTC.

Points on this clonotype: Germline is not matched at one junction end, which may reflect a read error. The rearrangement joins TRBV11-2 to TRBJ2-3, with D maybe TRBD1 (5 bases). The CDR3 runs to 17 residues. Germline CDR1 SGHAT, CDR2 FQNNGV. Written as DNA, the CDR3 is TGTGCCAGCGGCTTAGACCCGTACAGGCGAAGCACAGATACGCAGTATTTT. It encodes CASGLDPYRRSTDTQYF. Based on the CDR3 plus reference TRBV11-2 and TRBJ2-3, the full variable domain is EAGVAQSPRYKIIEKRQSVAFWCNPISGHATLYWYQQILGQGPKLLIQFQNNGVVDDSQLPKDRFSAERLKGVDSTLKIQPAKLEDSAVYLCASGLDPYRRSTDTQYFGPGTRLTVL.

This clonotype showed up many times. The chain combines TRBV6-1 with TRBJ2-6; TRBD1 matches 8 bases. The germline gives CDR1 MNHNS, CDR2 SASEGT. The CDR3 length is 16 residues. Trimming cost V 4 bases and J 2 bases; bases outside gene matches: 4. CDR3 sequence: CASSVPGGPGANVLTF. For the CDR3, the DNA is TGTGCCAGCAGTGTCCCAGGGGGCCCTGGGGCCAACGTCCTGACTTTC.

This chain connects TRBV4-1 to TRBJ2-5; D is perhaps TRBD1 (5 bases). This CDR3 region has 11 residues. Deletions cut 8 bases from V and 4 bases from J, with 8 bases between. Germline V gives CDR1 MGHRA, CDR2 YSYEKL. The CDR3 sequence: CASGARETQYF. CDR3 nucleotides: TGCGCCAGCGGGGCCCGAGAGACCCAGTACTTC.

The CDR3 region is CASSLGGLNYGYTF. Here the CDR3 DNA reads TGTGCCAGCAGCTTGGGCGGGCTAAACTATGGCTACACCTTC. V gene TRBV5-6 combines with J gene TRBJ1-2, with D unresolved. V lost 0 bases and J lost 2, with 8 bases in between. There are 14 residues in the CDR3. Per germline, CDR1 SGHDT and CDR2 YYEEEE.

This clonotype has just a few counts. Being one base from a much bigger clone, this may be a read error. This chain uses TRBV6-1 with TRBJ2-7; TRBD2 aligns across 10 bases. The V segment lost 5 bases and the J segment 8 bases; nucleotides outside the gene matches: 6. The germline V gene has CDR1 MNHNS and CDR2 SASEGT. The length of the CDR3 is 13 residues. The chain's CDR3 is CASSLGLARKQYF. Here the CDR3 DNA reads TGTGCCAGCAGTCTGGGACTAGCGAGAAAGCAGTACTTC.

Concerning this clonotype itself: No conserved phenylalanine or tryptophan ends this CDR3, so it is likely a read error. This chain links TRBV28 with TRBJ1-5, with D possibly TRBD1 on 6 matching bases. Germline V CDR1 and CDR2: MDHEN, SYDVKM. Trimming cost V 5 bases and J 2 bases, with 10 bases left between them. The CDR3 spans 14 residues. CDR3 coding DNA: TGTGCCAGCAGTCAGGGGTTTCGCAATCAGCCCCAGCATCTT. This translates into CASSQGFRNQPQHL.

To note about this clonotype: Here the CDR3 omits its conserved ending phenylalanine or tryptophan, so a read error is the likely source. The DNA is left out, because the CDR3 cannot be placed on it with certainty; the CDR3 is given as TCRdb lists it. This CDR3 reads CASSPSQGGTEQYL. V is TRBV11-3 and J is TRBJ2-7; the table calls TRBD1, which could not be checked here. In germline, CDR1 is SGHNT, CDR2 YENEEA. The CDR3 numbers 14 amino acids, ends counted.

The chain has TRBV12-3 or TRBV12-4 and TRBJ1-3, with no clear D. Trimming stripped 6 bases from V and 3 bases from J, with 15 bases between. The CDR3 has 15 amino acids. As DNA, the CDR3 is TGTGCCAGCAGGAGACGGTTTGGGGTTGGAAACACCATATATTTT. Translated: CASRRRFGVGNTIYF.

This clonotype was found many times. J is TRBJ2-1 and V is TRBV11-2; perhaps TRBD2 as D (6 bases). There are 13 residues in the CDR3. The germline V gene encodes CDR1 SGHAT and CDR2 FQNNGV. Trimming cost V 1 base and J 6 bases, with 7 bases left between them. CDR3 nucleotide sequence: TGTGCCAGCAGCTTAGGGGGGGTCAATGAGCAGTTCTTC. This sequence encodes CASSLGGVNEQFF.

Turning to this clonotype: The junction departs from germline at one end; a sequencing error may be responsible. V and J are TRBV10-3 and TRBJ2-7, with D unresolved. Germline V gene data show CDR1 as ENHRY and CDR2 as SYGVKD. The CDR3 extends over 11 amino acids. The CDR3, as DNA: TGTGTCATCAGCCCCTCCTACGAGCAGTACTTC. The encoded protein is CVISPSYEQYF.

This clonotype was seen repeatedly, ten times or more. The chain carries TRBV11-3 and TRBJ1-2; D might be TRBD1 (5 bases). V shed 3 bases and J shed 4 bases, with 9 bases lying between them. Germline-derived CDR1 and CDR2 are SGHNT and YENEEA. The CDR3 has 13 amino acids. The CDR3 DNA is TGTGCCAGCAGCTTCAGGGCAGGCTATGGCTACACCTTC. It is translated as CASSFRAGYGYTF.

This clonotype showed up just once. The chain uses TRBV5-1 and TRBJ2-1; TRBD2 matches at 8 bases. CDR1 is SGHRS and CDR2 is YFSETQ in the germline V gene. The CDR3 contains 14 residues. V lost 0 bases, J lost 10 bases, and 6 bases stayed unmatched. The CDR3 loop reads CASSLGVGRDEQFF. The DNA of the CDR3 is TGCGCCAGCAGCTTGGGAGTCGGGAGGGACGAGCAGTTCTTC. Using reference TRBV5-1 and TRBJ2-1 for the parts outside the CDR3, the full variable domain is KAGVTQTPRYLIKTRGQQVTLSCSPISGHRSVSWYQQTPGQGLQFLFEYFSETQRNKGNFPGRFSGRQFSNSRSEMNVSTLELGDSALYLCASSLGVGRDEQFFGPGTRLTVL.

With respect to this clonotype: The CDR3 does not end in the conserved phenylalanine or tryptophan, so this is likely a read error. J is TRBJ1-6 and V is TRBV12-5; 7 bases fit TRBD1. Unmatched junction bases numbered 7, after V lost 8 bases and J lost 0 bases. The CDR3 length is 16 residues. The germline CDR1 and CDR2 sequences are LGHNT and FRNRAP. The CDR3, as DNA: TGTGCTAGTAGTCTACAGGGGAGCTCCTATAATTCACCCCTCCACTCT. Translating gives CASSLQGSSYNSPLHS.

Details on this clonotype: Given a much more abundant clone one base away, this may be a read error. The rearrangement uses TRBV29-1 and TRBJ2-1; 7 bases fit TRBD2. Per germline, CDR1 SQVTM and CDR2 ANQGSEA. V trimming: 7 bases; J trimming: 9 bases; junction bases outside the gene matches: 15. This CDR3 comprises 14 residues. CDR3 amino acids: CSAAGLAGLGEQFF. In nucleotides, the CDR3 is TGCAGCGCTGCAGGGTTAGCGGGTTTGGGTGAGCAGTTCTTC.

The chain carries TRBV12-3 or TRBV12-4 and TRBJ2-3; TRBD1 matches at 8 bases. The ends lost 6 bases at V and 1 base at J; junction bases unmatched: 6. CDR3 length equals 15 residues. The CDR3 here is CASRSTGDGTDTQYF. CDR3 in DNA: TGTGCCAGCAGATCGACAGGGGACGGCACAGATACGCAGTATTTT.

At least ten counts were recorded for this clonotype. The CDR3 DNA reads as TGTGCCAGCAGTTTAGGACAGCAGAATAACTATGGCTACACCTTC. Its translation is CASSLGQQNNYGYTF. The chain recombines TRBV12-3 or TRBV12-4 with TRBJ1-2; D might be TRBD1 (5 bases). The V and J ends lost 1 base and 1 base respectively, with 10 bases between them. The CDR3 has 15 amino acids.

About this clonotype: A much larger clone is a single base away; this may be a read error. The CDR3 sequence is CNVDGGRSPGSYNEQFF. DNA for the CDR3: TGCAACGTTGACGGCGGGAGGTCCCCGGGCTCCTACAATGAGCAGTTCTTC. The chain carries TRBV29-1 and TRBJ2-1; 8 bases map to TRBD2. The germline CDR1 and CDR2 sequences are SQVTM and ANQGSEA. The CDR3 contains 17 residues.

Ten or more counts support this clonotype. The chain links TRBV4-1 to TRBJ1-2; 8 nucleotides agree with TRBD1. Trimming at V came to 1 base and at J to 5 bases, leaving 3 bases not matched to a gene. CDR3 length: 14 amino acids. Germline CDR1 MGHRA, CDR2 YSYEKL. The CDR3 bases are TGCGCCAGCAGCCAAGGACAGGGGCGTTATGGCTACACCTTC. The encoded protein is CASSQGQGRYGYTF.

The genes are TRBV9 and TRBJ1-6; no clear D gene. V was shortened by 3 bases and J by 7 bases, with 14 bases between the two germline ends. The CDR3 contains 15 residues. Looked up from germline, CDR1 is SGDLS and CDR2 is YYNGEE. CDR3 nucleotide sequence: TGTGCCAGCAGCGCCGGGTCGTCCATAAATTCACCCCTCCACTTT. This codes for CASSAGSSINSPLHF.

Points on this clonotype: Sequence at one end of the junction differs from germline and may be a read error. The chain carries TRBV11-2 and TRBJ2-7; maybe TRBD1 (5 bases). In germline, CDR1 is SGHAT, CDR2 FQNNGV. This CDR3 is built from 12 residues. CDR3 DNA: TGTGCTAGCAGCTTACAGGTGTACGATCAGTACTTC. Amino acid sequence: CASSLQVYDQYF.

As for this clonotype: One end of the junction is discordant with germline, which a read error may explain. This chain connects TRBV12-3 or TRBV12-4 to TRBJ2-7; no definite D call. There are 14 residues in the CDR3. CDR3 sequence: CASSPRIGTYEQYF. The CDR3, as DNA: TGTGCCAGCAGTCCGAGGATAGGAACCTACGAACAGTACTTC.

The count of this clonotype is one. This may arise from a read error, as a much more abundant clone is one base away. This chain connects TRBV29-1 to TRBJ2-7; D gene uncertain. This CDR3 region has 12 residues. The ends were cut back, 1 base at V and 2 bases at J, with 6 bases in the middle. The germline V gene has CDR1 SQVTM and CDR2 ANQGSEA. The CDR3 here is CSVEVVPYEQYF. The CDR3 DNA follows: TGCAGCGTTGAAGTGGTGCCCTACGAGCAGTACTTC.

This clonotype was seen more than once but under ten times. The gene calls are TRBV5-5 and TRBJ2-1, with D unclear. Germline loops: CDR1 SGHKS, CDR2 YYEKEE (reference sequence). V was clipped by 4 bases and J by 6 bases, with 17 bases between them. The CDR3 loop spans 15 amino acids. CDR3 sequence reads: CASSPRLQPPNEQFF. The CDR3 DNA reads as TGTGCCAGCAGCCCACGTCTACAGCCGCCCAATGAGCAGTTCTTC.

About this clonotype itself: A much larger clone sits a single nucleotide away, making a read error possible. The missing conserved phenylalanine or tryptophan at the end of this CDR3 makes a read error likely. The chain is built from TRBV29-1 and TRBJ1-2; D gene uncertain. The CDR3 extends over 11 amino acids. Germline CDR1 SQVTM, CDR2 ANQGSEA. With 5 bases removed from V and 6 bases from J, the gap between germline ends came to 10 bases. CDR3 region: CSVLGSDGYTY. The CDR3 DNA reads as TGCAGCGTTCTGGGGTCGGATGGCTACACCTAC.